The source of this TCR beta chain is a study of blood T cells in healthy people across ages (dated by TCRdb to the mid-2010s). A note on the overall study: Template switching captured roughly one uniquely barcoded TCR beta cDNA molecule per two T cells in model experiments. To avoid experimental bias, donors of different ages were spread randomly across the sequencing lanes. Age-related changes in TCR beta repertoire diversity were measured in the study by deep sequencing normalized with unique cDNA molecular identifiers. Using the same blood draw, the study looked at two additional independent replicas of 1 million unique cDNA reads for two donors, one aged 18 to 30 and the other aged 80 or older. Donors were grouped into four age groups: young (average about 15 years), middle-aged (less than 40), aged (about 59) and long-lived (around 80). Points the paper makes about the study in general: Total diversity estimates from one million sequenced T cells were considered lower bounds and underestimates. There was a strong correlation between observed TCR beta diversity and the percentage of naive T cells measured by flow cytometry. Conclusive comparison of naive and antigen-experienced compartments was prevented by the profiling of bulk unsorted PBMCs. As age increased, observed TCR beta diversity per million T cells dropped in a roughly linear way, and a significant reduction was already evident by age about 40. Compared with the aged group, the long-lived group had more naive CD4+ T cells, fewer expanded clones and increased TCR diversity, suggesting age selection. Because donor CMV infection status was unknown, age-related changes in expanded clonotypes were potentially confounded.

Turning to this clonotype: There is no known antigen for this receptor. Qualities for individual bases were not recorded, and no much larger clone is one base off.

CDR1 and CDR2, looked up from the germline V gene, are MGHDK and SYGVNS. The CDR3 has 14 amino acids, counting the end cysteine and phenylalanine. Only the CDR3 DNA is retained, 42 bases long and in frame from the first base. Trimming removed 4 bases from V and 11 bases from J; the gene matches leave 8 bases unexplained. The donors were 40 or so Caucasian individuals from Russia, aged 6 to 90 years, who were systemically healthy. Each donor gave approximately 9.3 milliliters of peripheral blood, collected into EDTA-treated Vacutainer tubes. Ficoll-Paque density-gradient centrifugation was used to isolate PBMCs, with at least 7 million obtained per sample. Trizol reagent was used to extract total RNA from the PBMCs, yielding at least 5 micrograms per sample. For every donor, flow cytometry on a PBMC aliquot measured the percentage of naive CD45RAhigh/CD27high T cells. Receptor libraries were prepared by 5' RACE. Instrument used: Illumina HiSeq 2500. A second PCR of about 6 to 12 cycles was run with a J-beta primer mix and a sample-barcoded 5' primer. Each TCR beta cDNA molecule received a unique molecular identifier from a template-switch 5' adaptor carrying 12 random nucleotides. Each sample yielded at least 3 million CDR3-containing paired-end reads. First-strand cDNA was synthesized from all RNA with the Mint cDNA synthesis kit, primed by a TRBC-specific oligonucleotide. After uracil-DNA glycosylase treatment, a first 18-cycle PCR used universal primers M1SS and BC2_uni_R on all cDNA. The authors' analysis ran thus. Each sample was normalized by randomly selecting 1 million high-quality reads, each carrying a distinct molecular identifier. Instead of being binned into consensus sequences, reads that shared molecular identifiers were thrown out. MiTCR, with a Q25 quality threshold and the strictest error-elimination algorithm, was used for CDR3 identification, clonotype clustering and error correction. A nonparametric unseen species model using Euler transformation provided a lower-bound estimate of total TCR beta diversity. Using fastp trimming at Q25 and MiXCR clonotype assembly, TCRdb reanalyzed the public sequencing data and kept in-frame beta chains. Each entry merges the rows of one CDR3 protein and shows their most common DNA and genes. The V and J calls shown here were made by TCRdb, not taken from the authors' results. The sample has some 900,000 distinct CDR3 sequences on record, around 49% of them singletons. In total, the top ten clones hold around an eighth of the sample.

The sample comprised blood. The sequence links TRBV25-1 to TRBJ2-1, with 10 junctional bases fitting TRBD2. This clonotype was obtained from a man aged 25 to 40 in good health. Here is the DNA: TGTGCCAGCAGTGCCAGCGGGGGGGCTGGGAAGCAGTTCTTC. Its protein product is CASSASGGAGKQFF. With the rest looked up from the reference TRBV25-1 and TRBJ2-1 genes rather than sequenced, the full variable domain is EADIYQTPRYLVIGTGKKITLECSQTMGHDKMYWYQQDPGMELHLIHYSYGVNSTEKGDLSSESTVSRIRTEHFPLTLESARPSHTSQYLCASSASGGAGKQFFGPGTRLTVL.